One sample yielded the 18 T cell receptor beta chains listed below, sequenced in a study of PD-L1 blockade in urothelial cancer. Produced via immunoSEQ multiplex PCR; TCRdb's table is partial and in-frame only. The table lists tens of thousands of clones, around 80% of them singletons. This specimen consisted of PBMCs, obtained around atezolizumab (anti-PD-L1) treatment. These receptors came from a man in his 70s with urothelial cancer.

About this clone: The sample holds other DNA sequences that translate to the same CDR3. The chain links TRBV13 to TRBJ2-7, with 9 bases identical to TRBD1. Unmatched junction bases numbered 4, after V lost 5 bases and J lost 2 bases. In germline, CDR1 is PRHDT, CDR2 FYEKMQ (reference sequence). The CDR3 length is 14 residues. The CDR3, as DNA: TGTGCCAGCAGCCTGGGACAGGGCACCTACGAGCAGTACTTC. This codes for CASSLGQGTYEQYF. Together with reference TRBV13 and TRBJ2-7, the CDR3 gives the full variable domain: AAGVIQSPRHLIKEKRETATLKCYPIPRHDTVYWYQQGPGQDPQFLISFYEKMQSDKGSIPDRFSAQQFSDYHSELNMSSLELGDSALYFCASSLGQGTYEQYFGPGTRLTVT.

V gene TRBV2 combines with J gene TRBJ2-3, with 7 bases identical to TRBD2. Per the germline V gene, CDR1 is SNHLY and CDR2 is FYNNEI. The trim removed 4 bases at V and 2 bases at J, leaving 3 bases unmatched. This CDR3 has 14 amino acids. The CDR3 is CASSALATTDTQYF. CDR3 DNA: TGTGCCAGCAGTGCACTAGCGACCACAGATACGCAGTATTTT.

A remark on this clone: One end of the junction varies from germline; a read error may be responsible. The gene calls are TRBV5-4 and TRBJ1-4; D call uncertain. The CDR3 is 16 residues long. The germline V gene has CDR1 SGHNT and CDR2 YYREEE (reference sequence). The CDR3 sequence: CASGLDPEEINEKLFF. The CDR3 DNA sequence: TGTGCCAGCGGCTTGGATCCCGAGGAGATTAATGAAAAACTGTTTTTT. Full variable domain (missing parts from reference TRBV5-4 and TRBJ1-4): ETGVTQSPTHLIKTRGQQVTLRCSSQSGHNTVSWYQQALGQGPQFIFQYYREEENGRGNFPPRFSGLQFPNYSSELNVNALELDDSALYLCASGLDPEEINEKLFFGSGTQLSVL.

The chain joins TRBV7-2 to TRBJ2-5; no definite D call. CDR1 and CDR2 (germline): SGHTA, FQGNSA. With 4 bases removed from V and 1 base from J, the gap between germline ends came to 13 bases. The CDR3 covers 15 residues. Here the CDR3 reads CASSSPLSTQETQYF. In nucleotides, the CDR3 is TGTGCCAGCAGCTCCCCCCTGAGTACCCAAGAGACCCAGTACTTC.

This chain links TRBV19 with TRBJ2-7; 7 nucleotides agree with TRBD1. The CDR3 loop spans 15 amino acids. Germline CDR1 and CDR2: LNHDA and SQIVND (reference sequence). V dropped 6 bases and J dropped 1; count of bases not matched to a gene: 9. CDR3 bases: TGTGCCAGTAGGGCGAGACAGGGAGATTCCTACGAGCAGTACTTC. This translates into CASRARQGDSYEQYF.

The CDR3 reads CASRFLRGAGEQYF. The CDR3 coding sequence is TGTGCCAGCCGCTTCCTCCGGGGGGCGGGCGAGCAGTACTTC. The chain has TRBV6-5 and TRBJ2-7; possible D gene TRBD2, 7 bases. V was cut by 8 bases and J by 6 bases, with 20 bases left in between. Germline V gene sequence: CDR1 MNHEY, CDR2 SVGAGI. The CDR3 is 14 residues long.

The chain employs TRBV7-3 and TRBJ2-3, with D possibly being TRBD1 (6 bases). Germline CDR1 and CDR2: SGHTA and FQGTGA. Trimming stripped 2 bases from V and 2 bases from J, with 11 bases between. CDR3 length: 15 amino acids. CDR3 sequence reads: CASSLVGTTTDTQYF. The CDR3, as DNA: TGTGCCAGCAGCTTAGTCGGGACAACCACAGATACGCAGTATTTT.

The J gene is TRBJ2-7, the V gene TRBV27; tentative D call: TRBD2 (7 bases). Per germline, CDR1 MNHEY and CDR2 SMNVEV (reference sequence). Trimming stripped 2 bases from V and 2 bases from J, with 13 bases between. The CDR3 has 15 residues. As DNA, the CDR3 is TGTGCCAGCAGTTTAGGGGGGGCGATCACCTACGAGCAGTACTTC. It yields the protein CASSLGGAITYEQYF.

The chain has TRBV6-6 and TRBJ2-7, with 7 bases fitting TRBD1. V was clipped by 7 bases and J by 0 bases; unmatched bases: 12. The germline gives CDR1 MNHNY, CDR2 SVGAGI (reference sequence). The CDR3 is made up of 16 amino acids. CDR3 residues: CASNPGLGGISYEQYF. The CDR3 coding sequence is TGTGCCAGCAATCCTGGGCTAGGGGGCATCTCCTACGAGCAGTACTTC.

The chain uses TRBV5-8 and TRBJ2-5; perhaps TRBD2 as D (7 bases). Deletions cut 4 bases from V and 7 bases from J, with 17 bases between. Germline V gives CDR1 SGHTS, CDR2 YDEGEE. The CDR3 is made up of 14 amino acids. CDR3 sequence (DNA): TGTGCCAGCAGCGCGCCCGGGGGGCCTAGGACCCAGTACTTC. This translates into CASSAPGGPRTQYF.

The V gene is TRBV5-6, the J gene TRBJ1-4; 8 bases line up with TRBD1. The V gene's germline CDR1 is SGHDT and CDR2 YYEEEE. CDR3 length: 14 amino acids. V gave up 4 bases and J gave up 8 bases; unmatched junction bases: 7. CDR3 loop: CASSLPDRGEKLFF. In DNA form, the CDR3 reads TGTGCCAGCAGCCTACCAGACAGGGGCGAAAAACTGTTTTTT.

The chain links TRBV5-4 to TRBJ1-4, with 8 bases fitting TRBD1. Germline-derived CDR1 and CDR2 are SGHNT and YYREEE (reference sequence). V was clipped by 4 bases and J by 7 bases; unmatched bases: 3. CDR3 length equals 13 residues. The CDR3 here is CASSITGGEKLFF. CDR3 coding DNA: TGTGCCAGCAGCATAACAGGGGGTGAAAAACTGTTTTTT.

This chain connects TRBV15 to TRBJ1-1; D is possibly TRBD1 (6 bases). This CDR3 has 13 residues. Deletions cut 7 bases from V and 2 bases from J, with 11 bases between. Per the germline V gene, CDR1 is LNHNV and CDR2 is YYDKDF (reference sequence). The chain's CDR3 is CATTPTGNTEAFF. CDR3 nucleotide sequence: TGTGCCACCACCCCGACAGGTAACACTGAAGCTTTCTTT.

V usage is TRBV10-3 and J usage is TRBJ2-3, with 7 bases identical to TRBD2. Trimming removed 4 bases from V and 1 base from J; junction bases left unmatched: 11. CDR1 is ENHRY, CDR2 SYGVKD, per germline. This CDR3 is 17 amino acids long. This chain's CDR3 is CAISATAGVSGTDTQYF. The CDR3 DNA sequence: TGTGCCATCAGTGCTACCGCGGGGGTCAGCGGCACAGATACGCAGTATTTT.

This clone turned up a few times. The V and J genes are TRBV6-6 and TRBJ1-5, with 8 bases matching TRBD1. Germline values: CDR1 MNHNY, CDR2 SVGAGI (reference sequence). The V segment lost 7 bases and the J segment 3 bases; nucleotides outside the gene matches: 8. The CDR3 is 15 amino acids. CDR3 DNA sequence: TGTGCCAGCACTTTCCGACAGGGGACCAATCAGCCCCAGCATTTT. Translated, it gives CASTFRQGTNQPQHF.

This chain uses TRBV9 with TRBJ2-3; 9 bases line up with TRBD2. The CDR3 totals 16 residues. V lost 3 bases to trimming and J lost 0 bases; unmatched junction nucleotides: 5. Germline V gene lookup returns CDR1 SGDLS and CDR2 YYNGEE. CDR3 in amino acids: CASSGLTSGSTDTQYF. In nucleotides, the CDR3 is TGTGCCAGCAGCGGTTTAACTAGCGGGAGCACAGATACGCAGTATTTT.

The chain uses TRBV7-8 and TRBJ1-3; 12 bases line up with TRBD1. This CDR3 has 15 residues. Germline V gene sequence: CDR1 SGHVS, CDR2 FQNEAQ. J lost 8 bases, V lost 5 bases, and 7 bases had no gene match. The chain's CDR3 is CASSPPGQGADTIYF. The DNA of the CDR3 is TGTGCCAGCAGCCCACCGGGACAGGGGGCTGACACCATATATTTT.

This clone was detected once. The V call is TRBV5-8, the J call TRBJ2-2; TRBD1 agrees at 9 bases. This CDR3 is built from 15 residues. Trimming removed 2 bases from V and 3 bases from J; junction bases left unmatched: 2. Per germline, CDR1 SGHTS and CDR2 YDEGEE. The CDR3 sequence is CASSFGTGHTGELFF. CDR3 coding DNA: TGTGCCAGCAGCTTCGGGACAGGGCACACCGGGGAGCTGTTTTTT.